Reported below is one T cell receptor (beta chain). V was pared by 2 bases and J by 6 bases, with 11 bases between. Germline CDR1 SGHAT, CDR2 FQDESV (reference sequence). The CDR3 is made up of 14 amino acids. This specimen belongs to a study of T-cell reconstitution after alpha-beta-depleted transplantation in children. A library of TCRbeta sequences, prepared with unique molecular identifiers, was generated. TCRdb processed the PCR reads anew with MiXCR; each CDR3 protein has one entry. The repertoire has around 600,000 distinct CDR3 sequences, roughly a tenth of them found once; the top ten carry roughly 3.9%.

This clonotype was obtained from a human donor who donated a stem cell graft to a child with acute myeloid leukemia. The rearrangement uses TRBV11-1 and TRBJ2-1; the D is unclear. The material sequenced was PBMCs from the stem cell graft donor, taken from the stem cell graft. The DNA for the CDR3 is TGTGCCAGCAGCTTATCAGGATCCCCCAATGAGCAGTTCTTC. Translated, it gives CASSLSGSPNEQFF.